This T cell receptor beta chain was captured in a study of graft-versus-host responses after intestinal transplantation. Overall study: Transplant recipients had multivisceral, liver-intestinal, or isolated intestinal grafts. Study conclusions and caveats: Declining HvG levels early post-transplant were linked to peak circulating GvH clone levels.

About this clone itself: Its antigen remains unidentified.

From germline, CDR1 is SQVTM and CDR2 ANQGSEA. The CDR3 is 17 residues long. J gave up 4 bases and V 5 bases, and 17 bases lay outside the gene matches. Data came from immunoSEQ multiplex PCR; TCRdb stores just in-frame clones and leaves some out. Here the sample spans about 48,000 clones, over 90% being singletons. This sequence was found in a human donor who was the organ donor for an intestinal transplant. Source: unstimulated CD4+ T cells sorted from spleen or lymph node cells, taken before transplant. This rearrangement joins TRBV29-1 to TRBJ1-1; TRBD1 matches 9 bases. The chain's CDR3 is CSVLWPTGGFGTTEAFF. CDR3 nucleotide sequence: TGCAGCGTTTTGTGGCCTACAGGGGGCTTCGGGACCACTGAAGCTTTCTTT.